The clone carrying this T cell receptor beta chain was seen ten or more times. What it recognizes is unknown. Sample time point: newly diagnosed GD, antithyroid drugs for less than 3 months. There was RNA extracted from PBMCs, and the TCR library was made from it. This record belongs to a study of regulatory T cells in long-lasting Graves disease. Looked up from germline, CDR1 is SGDLS and CDR2 is YYNGEE. V trimming: 3 bases; J trimming: 11 bases; junction bases outside the gene matches: 8. The CDR3 has 15 residues. Broader study findings: Persistent disease was characterized by preferential usage of TRBV28, TRBJ1-2 and TRBJ2-5. In persistent patients, shared public clonotypes (around 2,600) outnumbered those in new patients (approximately 970).

HTBI primers from iRepertoire and Arm-PCR of CDR3 regions yielded the TCR beta libraries. TCRdb redid the calling of the multiplex PCR reads with MiXCR, one entry per CDR3 protein. This table holds roughly 510,000 distinct CDR3 sequences, about 16% found once. These data were likewise used in another study, on T cells in Graves' hyperthyroidism and ophthalmopathy. That study adds: It was a median around 6 months before onset that the model predicted ophthalmopathy.

This clonotype was obtained from a man between 18 and 29 years old with Graves disease. This sample comprised peripheral blood mononuclear cells (PBMCs), obtained at new diagnosis, from a patient treated with antithyroid drugs. This sequence joins TRBV9 and TRBJ2-7; 16 positions agree with TRBD2. The CDR3 DNA reads TGTGCCAGCAGCGCTGGACCGGGACTAGCGGGAGGGAAGTACTTC. Translated: CASSAGPGLAGGKYF.